This is a list of T cell receptor beta chains from one sample in a study of T cell repertoires in cytomegalovirus infection. TCRdb reanalysed the reads using MiXCR and keeps one entry per CDR3 protein. The table shows around 330,000 distinct CDR3 sequences, with about 17% occurring only once. Sequenced material: PBMCs. These receptors originate from a human donor in good health (CMV status not recorded). Some clones in this sample may be carry-over from other donors' samples. The CDR3 runs from the conserved cysteine through the conserved F or W. The order of the fields is J gene, V gene, CDR3 protein.

J: TRBJ2-1; V: TRBV6-6; CDR3: CASSSTGLAYNEQFF
J: TRBJ2-6; V: TRBV7-2; CDR3: CASSLVLRGRSGANVLTF
J: TRBJ2-6; V: TRBV6-6; CDR3: CASSYRQGGAGANVLTF
J: TRBJ2-3; V: TRBV7-3; CDR3: CASSLRERGPYTDTQYF
J: TRBJ2-7; V: TRBV7-2; CDR3: CASSLRLGRIEQYF
J: TRBJ1-6; V: TRBV7-2; CDR3: CASSYRDSPLHF
J: TRBJ1-1; V: TRBV28; CDR3: CASSLGYRGPNTEAFF
J: TRBJ2-7; V: TRBV6-2/TRBV6-3; CDR3: CASRVDSYEQYF
J: TRBJ2-1; V: TRBV19; CDR3: CASKGLAGGLDEQFF
J: TRBJ1-2; V: TRBV2; CDR3: CASSAEIYGYTF
J: TRBJ2-2; V: TRBV7-9; CDR3: CASSQQGNGELFF
J: TRBJ2-3; V: TRBV20-1; CDR3: CSADGLAGLGGDTQYF
J: TRBJ2-1; V: TRBV4-2; CDR3: CASSQAGVGGPIDEQFF
J: TRBJ2-5; V: TRBV7-2; CDR3: CASSFQILGGQETQYF
J: TRBJ2-7; V: TRBV20-1; CDR3: CSARWLGLYEQYF
J: TRBJ2-3; V: TRBV7-8; CDR3: CAIFGQGYTQYF
J: TRBJ1-1; V: TRBV11-2; CDR3: CASSGMTMNTEAFF
J: TRBJ2-2; V: TRBV5-4; CDR3: CASSSQVTGELFF
J: TRBJ1-5; V: TRBV20-1; CDR3: CSLGGTHSNQPQHF
J: TRBJ2-3; V: TRBV5-4; CDR3: CASSPGGHGGTDTQYF
J: TRBJ2-5; V: TRBV11-2; CDR3: CASSSGTGGLKTQYF
J: TRBJ2-7; V: TRBV7-6; CDR3: CASSLAGRGRDEQYF
J: TRBJ1-3; V: TRBV6-5; CDR3: CASSYSRVGRNTIYF
J: TRBJ2-3; V: TRBV7-2; CDR3: CASSRTSGPDTQYF
J: TRBJ2-3; V: TRBV6-1; CDR3: CASRGGGTTDTQYF
J: TRBJ1-5; V: TRBV10-3; CDR3: CAITSQEDQPQHF
J: TRBJ2-5; V: TRBV4-1; CDR3: CASSRPGGQETQYF
J: TRBJ2-7; V: TRBV2; CDR3: CASSAGNTRYYEQYF
J: TRBJ2-7; V: TRBV4-2; CDR3: CASSQGGGLEQYF
J: TRBJ1-5; V: TRBV7-8; CDR3: CASSIRGGARSNQPQHF
J: TRBJ2-2; V: TRBV6-4; CDR3: CASRAQVDSNTGELFF
J: TRBJ2-2; V: TRBV2; CDR3: CASIVAEKTGELFF
J: TRBJ2-2; V: TRBV19; CDR3: CASSLVRTGELFF
J: TRBJ1-3; V: TRBV25-1; CDR3: CASSAVLGPISGNTIYF
J: TRBJ2-7; V: TRBV7-9; CDR3: CASSLYQDYEQYF